This T cell receptor beta chain was captured in a study of response to subunit inactivated influenza vaccine. Comments on this clonotype: Its antigen is still unknown.

MiXCR was run by TCRdb on the RT-PCR reads, yielding one entry per CDR3 protein. The sample lists around 650,000 distinct CDR3 sequences; roughly 14% were seen once. Study observations and caveats: Every seasonal influenza vaccination brings in few new T cells, the authors suggested.

V shed 5 bases, J shed 0 bases, and the junction held 3 bases outside the gene matches. There are 15 residues in the CDR3. Germline V CDR1 and CDR2: SGHRS, YFSETQ. Sample: PBMCs from blood, taken roughly 13 days after vaccination. The chain employs TRBV5-1 and TRBJ2-2; 8 nucleotides line up with TRBD1. The sequence derives from a man aged 50-59 years who received an inactivated influenza vaccine. CDR3 in DNA: TGCGCCAGCAGACCGGGACAGGCGAACACCGGGGAGCTGTTTTTT. It specifies CASRPGQANTGELFF. The full variable domain, with the rest looked up from reference TRBV5-1 and TRBJ2-2, is KAGVTQTPRYLIKTRGQQVTLSCSPISGHRSVSWYQQTPGQGLQFLFEYFSETQRNKGNFPGRFSGRQFSNSRSEMNVSTLELGDSALYLCASRPGQANTGELFFGEGSRLTVL.